This passage covers 2 T cell receptor beta chains from one sample sequenced in a study of shared T cell receptors in the human thymus. Generated by immunoSEQ multiplex PCR, the TCRdb table keeps only in-frame clones and is missing some. The top ten clones hold just under 0.0095% of a sample with over 650,000 clones, 80% to 90% of them seen once. The same sample was also used in a study of human thymus T cells.

The sample comprised thymocytes. These receptors were obtained from a boy younger than two with a congenital heart defect.

The chain is built from TRBV10-1 and TRBJ2-2; tentatively, D is TRBD2 (5 bases). Germline CDR1 is WNHNN and CDR2 is SYGVQD (reference sequence). V was shortened by 2 bases and J by 5 bases, with 6 bases between the two germline ends. The CDR3 loop spans 13 amino acids. The CDR3 is CASSEEGTGELFF. The CDR3 region has the DNA TGCGCCAGCAGTGAGGAGGGAACCGGGGAGCTGTTTTTT.

The chain has TRBV7-6 and TRBJ1-1; TRBD1 might be the D (5 bases). V lost 5 bases, J lost 1 base, and 20 bases lay in between. The germline V gene encodes CDR1 SGHVS and CDR2 FNYEAQ. The CDR3 runs 17 residues. This CDR3 is CASSPPMRGGGNTEAFF. CDR3 nucleotide sequence: TGTGCCAGCAGCCCCCCGATGAGAGGCGGGGGGAACACTGAAGCTTTCTTT. Full variable domain (rest looked up from reference TRBV7-6 and TRBJ1-1): GAGVSQSPRYKVTKRGQDVALRCDPISGHVSLYWYRQALGQGPEFLTYFNYEAQQDKSGLPNDRFSAERPEGSISTLTIQRTEQRDSAMYRCASSPPMRGGGNTEAFFGQGTRLTVV.